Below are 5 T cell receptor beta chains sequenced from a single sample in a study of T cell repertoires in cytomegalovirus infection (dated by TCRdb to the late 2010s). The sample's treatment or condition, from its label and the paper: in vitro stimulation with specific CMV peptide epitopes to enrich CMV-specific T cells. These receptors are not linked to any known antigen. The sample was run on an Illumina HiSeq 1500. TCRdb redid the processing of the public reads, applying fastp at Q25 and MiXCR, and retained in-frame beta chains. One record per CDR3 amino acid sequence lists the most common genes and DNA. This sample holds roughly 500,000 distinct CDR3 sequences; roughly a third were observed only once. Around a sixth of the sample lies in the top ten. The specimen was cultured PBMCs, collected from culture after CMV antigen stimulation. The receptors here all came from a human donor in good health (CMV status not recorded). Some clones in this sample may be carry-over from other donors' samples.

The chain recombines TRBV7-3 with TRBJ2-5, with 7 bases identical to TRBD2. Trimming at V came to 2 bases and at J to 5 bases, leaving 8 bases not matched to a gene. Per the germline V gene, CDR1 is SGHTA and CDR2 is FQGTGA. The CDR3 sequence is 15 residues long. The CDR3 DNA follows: TGTGCCAGCAGCTTATTTGGCGGGAGCGGTGAGACCCAGTACTTC. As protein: CASSLFGGSGETQYF.

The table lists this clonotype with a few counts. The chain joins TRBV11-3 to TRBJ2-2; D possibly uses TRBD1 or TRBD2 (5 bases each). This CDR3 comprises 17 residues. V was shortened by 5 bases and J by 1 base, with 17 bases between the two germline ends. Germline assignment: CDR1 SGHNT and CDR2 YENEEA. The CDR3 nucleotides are TGTGCCAGCAGCCCAGGGAGCGGCAGGGAGAACACCGGGGAGCTGTTTTTT. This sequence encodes CASSPGSGRENTGELFF.

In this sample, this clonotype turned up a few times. Written as DNA, the CDR3 is TGTGCCAGCAGTTACATAGGGCCCCGAGATACGCCGCAGTATTTT. This encodes CASSYIGPRDTPQYF. The V call is TRBV6-5, the J call TRBJ2-3; unclear D gene. Trimming pared 2 bases from V and 10 bases from J, leaving 19 bases between. The germline gives CDR1 MNHEY, CDR2 SVGAGI. The CDR3 has 15 residues.

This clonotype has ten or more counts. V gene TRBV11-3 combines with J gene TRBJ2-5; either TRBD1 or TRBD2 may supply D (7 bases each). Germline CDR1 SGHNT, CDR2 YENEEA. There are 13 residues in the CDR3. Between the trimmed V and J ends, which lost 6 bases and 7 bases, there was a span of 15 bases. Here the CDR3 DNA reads TGTGCCAGCAGTTCGAGCGGGACAGCGACCCAGTACTTC. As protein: CASSSSGTATQYF. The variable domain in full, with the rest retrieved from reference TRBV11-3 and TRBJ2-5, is EAGVVQSPRYKIIEKKQPVAFWCNPISGHNTLYWYLQNLGQGPELLIRYENEEAVDDSQLPKDRFSAERLKGVDSTLKIQPAELGDSAVYLCASSSSGTATQYFGPGTRLLVL.

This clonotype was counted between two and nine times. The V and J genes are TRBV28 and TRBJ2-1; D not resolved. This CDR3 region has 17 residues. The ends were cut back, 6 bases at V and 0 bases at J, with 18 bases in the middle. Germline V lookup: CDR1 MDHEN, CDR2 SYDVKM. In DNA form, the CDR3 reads TGTGCCAGCAGCCCAAGAAGCACTGTCCTCTCCTACAATGAGCAGTTCTTC. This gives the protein CASSPRSTVLSYNEQFF.